The 9 T cell receptor beta chains below come from one sample, sequenced in a study of T cell responses to AZD1222 COVID-19 vaccine. The protocol was immunoSEQ multiplex PCR, while the TCRdb copy is restricted to in-frame clones and leaves out a portion. The sample has fewer than 200,000 clones, just under 90% seen once; the top ten hold about 6.1%. Sequenced here: peripheral blood, sampled on day 0 of AZD1222 vaccination. Every receptor here comes from an adult in good health.

The rearrangement uses TRBV19 and TRBJ2-6; no clear D gene. This CDR3 comprises 14 residues. Germline CDR1 and CDR2: LNHDA and SQIVND (reference sequence). The V end was cut by 8 bases, the J end by 0 bases, with 8 bases between. The CDR3 DNA reads as TGTGCCAGTGGTCACCCCTCTGGGGCCAACGTCCTGACTTTC. It yields the protein CASGHPSGANVLTF.

In this sample, this clone turned up once. One end of the junction varies from germline; a read error may be responsible. The J gene is TRBJ2-3, the V gene TRBV6-5; maybe TRBD1 (5 bases). The germline V gene has CDR1 MNHEY and CDR2 SVGAGI. This CDR3 is built from 16 residues. The CDR3 loop is CASSNSEQAYTDTQYF. The CDR3 coding sequence is TGTGCCAGCAGTAACTCGGAACAGGCCTACACAGATACGCAGTATTTT.

The chain combines TRBV7-2 with TRBJ2-7; 11 nucleotides match TRBD1. J lost 7 bases, V lost 3 bases, and 5 bases had no gene match. CDR3 size: 14 residues. Germline values: CDR1 SGHTA, CDR2 FQGNSA. CDR3 in amino acids: CASSFGQGAKEQYF. The DNA for the CDR3 is TGTGCCAGCAGCTTCGGACAGGGGGCCAAAGAGCAGTACTTC.

The CDR3 spells CASSLEGARGNGYTF. The CDR3 DNA is TGTGCCAGCAGCTTAGAGGGGGCAAGGGGAAATGGCTACACCTTC. The J gene is TRBJ1-2, the V gene TRBV7-9; 7 bases line up with TRBD1. V lost 1 base, J lost 6 bases, and 8 bases stayed unmatched. CDR3 length: 15 residues. CDR1 SEHNR and CDR2 FQNEAQ come from the germline V gene (reference sequence).

V gene TRBV7-9 combines with J gene TRBJ2-2; no definite D call. Trimming took 3 bases from V and 2 from J, leaving 7 bases between them. This CDR3 is built from 14 residues. Germline V gene lookup returns CDR1 SEHNR and CDR2 FQNEAQ (reference sequence). CDR3 sequence reads: CASSLNSNTGELFF. CDR3 DNA sequence: TGTGCCAGCAGCTTGAATTCCAACACCGGGGAGCTGTTTTTT. Drawing the rest from reference TRBV7-9 and TRBJ2-2, the complete variable domain is DTGVSQNPRHKITKRGQNVTFRCDPISEHNRLYWYRQTLGQGPEFLTYFQNEAQLEKSRLLSDRFSAERPKGSFSTLEIQRTEQGDSAMYLCASSLNSNTGELFFGEGSRLTVL.

The chain carries TRBV5-1 and TRBJ2-2; the match to TRBD2 covers 7 bases. The CDR3 totals 17 residues. V gave up 4 bases and J gave up 0 bases; unmatched junction bases: 9. Germline V gene lookup returns CDR1 SGHRS and CDR2 YFSETQ. This CDR3 is CASSLLSSGTNTGELFF. The CDR3 coding sequence is TGCGCCAGCAGCCTACTCTCAAGCGGGACGAACACCGGGGAGCTGTTTTTT.

The rearrangement uses TRBV30 and TRBJ1-5; D possibly corresponds to TRBD1 (6 bases). Per germline, CDR1 GTSNPN and CDR2 SVGIG (reference sequence). The length of the CDR3 is 13 residues. Trimming took off 3 bases at V and 8 bases at J, with 14 bases between the two ends. For the CDR3, the DNA is TGTGCCTGGAGGGCAGGGGATTTGAAGCCCCAGCATTTT. This encodes CAWRAGDLKPQHF. Filled out from reference TRBV30 and TRBJ1-5, the complete variable domain reads SQTIHQWPATLVQPVGSPLSLECTVEGTSNPNLYWYRQAAGRGLQLLFYSVGIGQISSEVPQNLSASRPQDRQFILSSKKLLLSDSGFYLCAWRAGDLKPQHFGDGTRLSIL.

CDR3 nucleotide sequence: TGTGCCAGCAGTTTATCCCTAGCGGGGGGTGCGCAGTATTTT. Its translation: CASSLSLAGGAQYF. This chain uses TRBV28 with TRBJ2-3; TRBD2 matches 11 bases. J lost 10 bases, V lost 1 base, and 4 bases had no gene match. This CDR3 is 14 amino acids long. CDR1 is MDHEN and CDR2 is SYDVKM in the germline V gene. Complete variable domain (other parts from reference TRBV28 and TRBJ2-3): DVKVTQSSRYLVKRTGEKVFLECVQDMDHENMFWYRQDPGLGLRLIYFSYDVKMKEKGDIPEGYSVSREKKERFSLILESASTNQTSMYLCASSLSLAGGAQYFGPGTRLTVL.

The chain employs TRBV21-1 and TRBJ2-7; the listed D gene, TRBD1, was not tested against the DNA. TRBV21-1 is given as a pseudogene. CDR3 length equals 15 residues. CDR3: CASSSKGSRGYEQYF. CDR3 bases: TGTGCCAGCAGTAGCAAAGGTAGCAGGGGATACGAGCAGTACTTC.